The clone carrying this T cell receptor (beta chain) showed up just once. Its target is unknown. This sample was included in a study of CD8+ T cells in alopecia areata. Study findings and constraints: Mice showed clearer TCR sharing than patients did, a gap that was possibly HLA-related.

Patients with alopecia areata provided lesional scalp punch biopsies as well as peripheral blood. Following RNA extraction, reverse transcription yielded cDNA that acted as the sequencing template. TCRdb's table, derived via immunoSEQ multiplex PCR, lists solely in-frame clones and lacks some. Counted here are under 65,000 clones, 44% occurring once; the ten biggest clones make up roughly 50%. This CDR3 has 13 residues. CDR1 and CDR2 from the germline V gene are MNHEY and SVGAGI. Trimming shortened V by 2 bases and J by 3 bases, and 7 bases separated the two germline ends. The receptor's source is a human donor with alopecia areata. J is TRBJ2-5 and V is TRBV6-5; D gene uncertain. Sequenced sample: NKG2D-low CD8+ T cells sorted from blood. CDR3 bases: TGTGCCAGCAGTTACAACAGTAAAGAGACCCAGTACTTC. It codes for CASSYNSKETQYF.